This T cell receptor beta chain was sequenced for a study of molecular identifiers for immune sequencing clone quantification. TCRdb analysed the PCR reads with MiXCR anew, one entry per CDR3 protein. The sample consists of some 580,000 distinct CDR3 sequences, about 25% of them appearing once. Notes on the study in general: Spiked Jurkat TCR RNA from one cell was reportedly detectable among around 960,000 naive cells.

With 5 bases removed from V and 10 bases from J, the gap between germline ends came to 27 bases. Per the germline V gene, CDR1 is DFQATT and CDR2 is SNEGSKA (reference sequence). CDR3 size: 17 residues. To note about this clonotype: Its antigen is not identified.

The clonotype comes from a human donor in good health. Some libraries in this study had Jurkat cell RNA spiked in. The rearrangement uses TRBV20-1 and TRBJ1-6, with D tentatively TRBD1 (5 bases). The source material was naive CD8+ T cells from blood, with Jurkat cell RNA spiked in. The subset denotes: FACS-sorted CD8+CD4-CCR7+CD45RA+ naive T cells. Here the CDR3 reads CSARENTDSFHRSPLHF. CDR3 coding DNA: TGCAGTGCTCGGGAGAACACAGACAGCTTTCATAGGTCACCCCTCCACTTT.